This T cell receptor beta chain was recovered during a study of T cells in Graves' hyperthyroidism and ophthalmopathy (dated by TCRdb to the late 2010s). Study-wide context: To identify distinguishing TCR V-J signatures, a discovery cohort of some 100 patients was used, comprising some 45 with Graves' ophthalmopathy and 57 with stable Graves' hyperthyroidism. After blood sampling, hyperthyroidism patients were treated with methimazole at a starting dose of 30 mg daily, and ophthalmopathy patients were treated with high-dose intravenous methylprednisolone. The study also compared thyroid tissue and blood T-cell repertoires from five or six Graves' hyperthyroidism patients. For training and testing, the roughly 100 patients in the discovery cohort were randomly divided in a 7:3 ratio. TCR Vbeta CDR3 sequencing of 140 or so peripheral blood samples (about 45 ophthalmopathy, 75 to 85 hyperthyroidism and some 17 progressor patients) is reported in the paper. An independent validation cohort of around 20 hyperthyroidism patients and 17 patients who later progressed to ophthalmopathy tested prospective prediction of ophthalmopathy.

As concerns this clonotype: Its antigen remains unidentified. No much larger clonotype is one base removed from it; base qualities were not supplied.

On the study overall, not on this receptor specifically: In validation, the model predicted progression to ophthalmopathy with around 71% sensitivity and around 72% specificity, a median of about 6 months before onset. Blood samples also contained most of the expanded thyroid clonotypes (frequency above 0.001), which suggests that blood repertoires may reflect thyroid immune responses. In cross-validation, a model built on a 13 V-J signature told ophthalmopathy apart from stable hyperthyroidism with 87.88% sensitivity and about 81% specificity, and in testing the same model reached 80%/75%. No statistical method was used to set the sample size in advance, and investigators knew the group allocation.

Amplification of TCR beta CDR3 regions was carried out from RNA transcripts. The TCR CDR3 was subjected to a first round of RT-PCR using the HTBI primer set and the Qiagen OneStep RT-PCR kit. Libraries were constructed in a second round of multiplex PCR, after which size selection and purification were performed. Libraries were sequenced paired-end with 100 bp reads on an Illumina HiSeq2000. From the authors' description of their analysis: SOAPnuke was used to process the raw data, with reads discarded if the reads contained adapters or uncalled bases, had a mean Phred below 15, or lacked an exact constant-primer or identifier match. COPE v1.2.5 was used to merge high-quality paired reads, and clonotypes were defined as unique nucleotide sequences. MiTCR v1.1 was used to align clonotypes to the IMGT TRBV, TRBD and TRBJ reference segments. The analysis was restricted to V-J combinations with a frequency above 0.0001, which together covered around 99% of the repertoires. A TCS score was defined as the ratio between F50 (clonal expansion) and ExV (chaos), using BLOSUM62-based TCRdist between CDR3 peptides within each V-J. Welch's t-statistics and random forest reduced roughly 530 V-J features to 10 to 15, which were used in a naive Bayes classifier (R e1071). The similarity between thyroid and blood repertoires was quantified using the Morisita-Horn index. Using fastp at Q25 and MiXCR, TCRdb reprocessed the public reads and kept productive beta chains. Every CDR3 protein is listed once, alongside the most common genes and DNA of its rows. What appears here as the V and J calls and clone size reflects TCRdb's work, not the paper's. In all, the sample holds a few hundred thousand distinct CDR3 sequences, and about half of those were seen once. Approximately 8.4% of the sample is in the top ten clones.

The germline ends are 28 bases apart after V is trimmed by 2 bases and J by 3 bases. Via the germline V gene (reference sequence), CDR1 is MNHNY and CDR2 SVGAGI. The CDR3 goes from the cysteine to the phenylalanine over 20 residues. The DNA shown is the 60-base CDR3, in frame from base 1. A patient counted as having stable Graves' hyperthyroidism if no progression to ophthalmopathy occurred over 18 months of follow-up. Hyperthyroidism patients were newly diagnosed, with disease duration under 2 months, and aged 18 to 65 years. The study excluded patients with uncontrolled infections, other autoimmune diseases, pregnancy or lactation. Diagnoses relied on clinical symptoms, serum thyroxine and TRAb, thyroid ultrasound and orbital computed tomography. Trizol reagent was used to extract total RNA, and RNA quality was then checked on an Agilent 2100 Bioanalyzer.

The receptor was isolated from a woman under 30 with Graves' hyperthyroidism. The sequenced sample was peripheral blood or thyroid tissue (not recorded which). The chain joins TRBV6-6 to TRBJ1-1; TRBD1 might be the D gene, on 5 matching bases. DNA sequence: TGTGCCAGCAGTTACCCGTATATGTCGTCTTCACCGCGAGGGGACACTGAAGCTTTCTTT. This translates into CASSYPYMSSSPRGDTEAFF.